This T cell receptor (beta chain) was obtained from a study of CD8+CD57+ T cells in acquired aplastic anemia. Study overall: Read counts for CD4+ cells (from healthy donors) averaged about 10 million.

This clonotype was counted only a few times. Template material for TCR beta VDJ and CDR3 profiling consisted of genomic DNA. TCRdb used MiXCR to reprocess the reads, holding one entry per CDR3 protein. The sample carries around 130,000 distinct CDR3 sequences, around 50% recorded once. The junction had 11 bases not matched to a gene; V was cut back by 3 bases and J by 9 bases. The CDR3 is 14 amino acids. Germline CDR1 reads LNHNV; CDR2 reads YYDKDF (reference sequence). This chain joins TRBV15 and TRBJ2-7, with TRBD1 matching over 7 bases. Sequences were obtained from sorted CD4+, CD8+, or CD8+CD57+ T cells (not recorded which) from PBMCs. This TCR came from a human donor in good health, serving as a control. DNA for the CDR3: TGTGCCACCAGCAGGGCAGGGGGACCAATGGGGCAGTACTTC. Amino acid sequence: CATSRAGGPMGQYF.